Presented here are 16 T cell receptor beta chains from one specimen sequenced in a study of cytomegalovirus exposure and HLA in healthy donors. A multiplex PCR was run with 60 Vbeta primers and 13 Jbeta primers. Sequencing was performed with immunoSEQ multiplex PCR; in TCRdb, only in-frame clones are kept and a portion is missing. With 190,000 or so clones in the sample, the ten largest clones hold less than 0.85%. Sequenced sample: PBMCs. These TCRs come from a boy aged 5-17 years in good health and CMV-seronegative.

The CDR3 is CASSGGRGRMNTEAFF. As DNA, the CDR3 is TGTGCCAGCAGTGGGGGCAGGGGGCGAATGAACACTGAAGCTTTCTTT. The chain employs TRBV2 and TRBJ1-1; 8 nucleotides agree with TRBD1. V lost 4 bases and J lost 0; bases outside the gene matches: 7. Germline-derived CDR1 and CDR2 are SNHLY and FYNNEI. The CDR3 contains 16 residues.

The gene calls are TRBV9 and TRBJ1-5, with 10 positions matching TRBD1. CDR3 length: 14 amino acids. Germline V CDR1 and CDR2: SGDLS, YYNGEE. V lost 3 bases to trimming and J lost 9 bases; unmatched junction nucleotides: 6. CDR3 region: CASSGGDRGRPQHF. CDR3 DNA sequence: TGTGCCAGCAGCGGGGGGGACAGGGGTCGGCCCCAGCATTTT.

The chain links TRBV7-9 to TRBJ2-1, with TRBD2 identical over 9 bases. The V and J ends lost 7 bases and 5 bases, in that order; junction bases with no gene match: 12. The CDR3 extends over 16 amino acids. Per the germline V gene, CDR1 is SEHNR and CDR2 is FQNEAQ (reference sequence). The CDR3 protein is CASNIIAGATHNEQFF. DNA of the CDR3: TGTGCCAGCAACATAATAGCGGGGGCCACCCACAATGAGCAGTTCTTC.

The V call is TRBV30, the J call TRBJ1-2; D call uncertain. CDR3 length equals 13 residues. CDR1 and CDR2 (germline): GTSNPN, SVGIG (reference sequence). V gave up 0 bases and J gave up 4 bases, with 9 bases separating them. As DNA, the CDR3 is TGTGCCTGGAGTGTACAGTCAGGCTATGGCTACACCTTC. This codes for CAWSVQSGYGYTF. The full variable domain, completed using reference TRBV30 and TRBJ1-2, is SQTIHQWPATLVQPVGSPLSLECTVEGTSNPNLYWYRQAAGRGLQLLFYSVGIGQISSEVPQNLSASRPQDRQFILSSKKLLLSDSGFYLCAWSVQSGYGYTFGSGTRLTVV.

The chain carries TRBV9 and TRBJ1-6, with 8 bases fitting TRBD1. V lost 3 bases and J lost 10; bases outside the gene matches: 6. The CDR3 has 14 amino acids. Germline values: CDR1 SGDLS, CDR2 YYNGEE. The CDR3 nucleotides are TGTGCCAGCAGCGCTGCAGGGGGCGGATCACCCCTCCACTTT. This translates into CASSAAGGGSPLHF.

The rearrangement links TRBV7-9 to TRBJ1-2; D gene unclear. Germline V lookup: CDR1 SEHNR, CDR2 FQNEAQ (reference sequence). The CDR3 covers 11 residues. The V end lost 5 bases, the J end lost 6 bases, and 7 bases lay between the germline ends. DNA of the CDR3: TGTGCCAGCAGCCCAGTAAATGGCTACACCTTC. Its protein product is CASSPVNGYTF.

The genes are TRBV30 and TRBJ1-1, with D perhaps TRBD1 (6 bases). The CDR3 has 14 residues. Trimming left V 3 bases short and J 1 base short, with 12 bases between. CDR1 GTSNPN and CDR2 SVGIG come from the germline V gene (reference sequence). The chain's CDR3 is CAWSEGHWNTEAFF. The CDR3 DNA reads TGTGCCTGGAGCGAGGGACACTGGAACACTGAAGCTTTCTTT.

CDR3 loop: CASSRRDSGANVLTF. The DNA of the CDR3 is TGTGCCAGCAGCCGCCGGGACTCTGGGGCCAACGTCCTGACTTTC. The V and J genes are TRBV7-2 and TRBJ2-6; tentative D call: TRBD2 (5 bases). This CDR3 has 15 residues. Germline CDR1 and CDR2: SGHTA and FQGNSA. The germline V and J ends were trimmed by 5 bases and 0 bases, with 8 bases remaining between them.

The J gene is TRBJ2-1, the V gene TRBV28; D is perhaps TRBD2 (6 bases). The germline V gene encodes CDR1 MDHEN and CDR2 SYDVKM. CDR3 size: 15 residues. V was clipped by 2 bases and J by 9 bases, with 17 bases between them. The CDR3 loop reads CASSLRFAGRGEQFF. For the CDR3, the DNA is TGTGCCAGCAGTTTAAGATTTGCGGGACGAGGTGAGCAGTTCTTC. Full variable domain (rest looked up from reference TRBV28 and TRBJ2-1): DVKVTQSSRYLVKRTGEKVFLECVQDMDHENMFWYRQDPGLGLRLIYFSYDVKMKEKGDIPEGYSVSREKKERFSLILESASTNQTSMYLCASSLRFAGRGEQFFGPGTRLTVL.

The chain recombines TRBV6-1 with TRBJ1-2, with TRBD1 identical over 9 bases. Losses at the gene ends were 6 bases for V and 2 bases for J; bases not matched to a gene: 7. The CDR3 length is 15 residues. The germline V gene encodes CDR1 MNHNS and CDR2 SASEGT. The CDR3 spells CASRPRTGVNYGYTF. The DNA for the CDR3 is TGTGCCAGCAGACCCCGGACAGGGGTGAACTATGGCTACACCTTC.

CDR3 in amino acids: CASSRAGLSLSTGELFF. CDR3 nucleotide sequence: TGTGCCAGTAGTAGGGCGGGACTGTCGTTAAGCACCGGGGAGCTGTTTTTT. The V gene is TRBV19, the J gene TRBJ2-2, with D tentatively TRBD2 (6 bases). In germline, CDR1 is LNHDA, CDR2 SQIVND (reference sequence). This CDR3 has 17 amino acids. The germline V and J ends were trimmed by 4 bases and 4 bases, with 19 bases remaining between them.

On this clone itself: Sequence at one end of the junction differs from germline and may be a read error. This chain links TRBV18 with TRBJ2-7; D may be TRBD1 (5 bases). Germline CDR1 and CDR2: KGHSH and LQKENI. The CDR3 runs 14 residues. The CDR3 loop is CASSLARDSYEQYF. In DNA, the CDR3 is TGTGCCAGTTCACTGGCCAGGGACTCCTACGAGCAGTACTTC.

V is TRBV7-9 and J is TRBJ2-2, with 8 bases aligning to TRBD1. The CDR3 contains 14 residues. Germline V lookup: CDR1 SEHNR, CDR2 FQNEAQ (reference sequence). V trimming: 6 bases; J trimming: 4 bases; junction bases outside the gene matches: 4. The CDR3: CASRRTGSTGELFF. DNA of the CDR3: TGTGCCAGCAGGAGGACAGGGTCCACCGGGGAGCTGTTTTTT.

The rearrangement uses TRBV6-5 and TRBJ2-7; maybe TRBD1 (6 bases). The V gene's germline CDR1 is MNHEY and CDR2 SVGAGI. The CDR3 totals 14 residues. The V end lost 5 bases, the J end lost 3 bases, and 14 bases lay between the germline ends. For the CDR3, the DNA is TGTGCCAGCAGTCAAGGGAACAGGGACTACGAGCAGTACTTC. It encodes CASSQGNRDYEQYF.

J is TRBJ2-3 and V is TRBV5-4; tentative D call: TRBD1 (6 bases). This CDR3 has 15 residues. V lost 1 base and J lost 2, with 11 bases in between. From germline, CDR1 is SGHNT and CDR2 YYREEE (reference sequence). CDR3 bases: TGTGCCAGCAGCTTGCTCCGGGACACCACAGATACGCAGTATTTT. As protein: CASSLLRDTTDTQYF.

Written as DNA, the CDR3 is TGTGCCTGGAGGAAGGGACAGCGTGCAACTAATGAAAAACTGTTTTTT. It specifies CAWRKGQRATNEKLFF. V gene TRBV30 combines with J gene TRBJ1-4; 7 nucleotides line up with TRBD1. The CDR3 spans 16 residues. Germline V gene lookup returns CDR1 GTSNPN and CDR2 SVGIG (reference sequence). V was clipped by 3 bases and J by 0 bases; unmatched bases: 7.